These 27 T cell receptor beta chains share one sample of origin, sequenced in a study of blood T cell repertoires in COVID-19. The repertoire was sequenced with immunoSEQ multiplex PCR; TCRdb's copy has only in-frame clones and lacks some. The sample records approximately 210,000 clones, 80% to 85% being singletons. Sequencing input: peripheral blood. These receptor sequences come from a human donor in a cohort sampled during active COVID-19.

The chain joins TRBV2 to TRBJ2-2, with TRBD2 matching 10 bases. The CDR3 contains 20 residues. Trimming took 5 bases from V and 5 from J; bases not matched to a gene: 20. Germline loops: CDR1 SNHLY, CDR2 FYNNEI. Written as DNA, the CDR3 is TGTGCCAGCAGTAAAAGAGCGGGAGGGGGTATTTCAAGTGTTACCGGGGAGCTGTTTTTT. As protein: CASSKRAGGGISSVTGELFF.

This clone occurred a few times. This chain joins TRBV5-4 and TRBJ2-1; D is possibly TRBD2 (6 bases). This CDR3 has 15 amino acids. V gave up 5 bases and J gave up 2 bases, with 14 bases separating them. The germline V gene has CDR1 SGHNT and CDR2 YYREEE (reference sequence). CDR3 in amino acids: CASSSRDLAYNEQFF. In nucleotides, the CDR3 is TGTGCCAGCAGTTCGCGGGACCTAGCCTACAATGAGCAGTTCTTC.

This clone showed up just a few times. The genes are TRBV19 and TRBJ1-1, with a possible D match to TRBD1 (6 bases). Germline V gene lookup returns CDR1 LNHDA and CDR2 SQIVND (reference sequence). V was trimmed by 3 bases and J by 5 bases, leaving 16 bases between them. The CDR3 is made up of 15 amino acids. The CDR3 bases are TGTGCCAGTAGTATTGGTCTTGAGGGGGAAACTGAAGCTTTCTTT. Amino acids: CASSIGLEGETEAFF.

This chain uses TRBV9 with TRBJ1-2; 11 bases are shared with TRBD1. Germline assignment: CDR1 SGDLS and CDR2 YYNGEE. Germline trimming cut 4 bases from V and 4 bases from J; bases unmatched to any gene: 6. The length of the CDR3 is 15 residues. CDR3 in DNA: TGTGCCAGCAGCCCACGGACAGGGGGCTTCTATGGCTACACCTTC. Translation gives CASSPRTGGFYGYTF.

This chain uses TRBV18 with TRBJ2-7, with no clear D. CDR1 and CDR2 (germline): KGHSH, LQKENI. The V gene lost 3 bases and the J gene lost 4 bases, with 10 bases spanning the gap. This CDR3 contains 13 residues. The CDR3 DNA reads TGTGCCAGCTCACCCTTACAAGAATACGAGCAGTACTTC. This codes for CASSPLQEYEQYF. Based on the CDR3 plus reference TRBV18 and TRBJ2-7, the full variable domain is NAGVMQNPRHLVRRRGQEARLRCSPMKGHSHVYWYRQLPEEGLKFMVYLQKENIIDESGMPKERFSAEFPKEGPSILRIQQVVRGDSAAYFCASSPLQEYEQYFGPGTRLTVT.

This chain links TRBV28 with TRBJ2-7; D might be TRBD1 (7 bases). Trimming cost V 6 bases and J 5 bases, with 14 bases left between them. The length of the CDR3 is 13 residues. The germline CDR1 and CDR2 sequences are MDHEN and SYDVKM. The CDR3 reads CASSSQGRNEQYF. The CDR3 DNA reads as TGTGCCAGCAGCTCACAGGGGAGGAACGAGCAGTACTTC. Full variable domain (rest looked up from reference TRBV28 and TRBJ2-7): DVKVTQSSRYLVKRTGEKVFLECVQDMDHENMFWYRQDPGLGLRLIYFSYDVKMKEKGDIPEGYSVSREKKERFSLILESASTNQTSMYLCASSSQGRNEQYFGPGTRLTVT.

The chain has TRBV19 and TRBJ2-5; the match to TRBD1 covers 9 bases. CDR3 size: 14 residues. After removal of 4 bases from V and 0 bases from J, the junction contained 0 bases not matched to a gene. Germline CDR1 reads LNHDA; CDR2 reads SQIVND (reference sequence). The CDR3 DNA sequence: TGTGCCAGTAGTAGGGACAGGGACCAAGAGACCCAGTACTTC. Translating it yields CASSRDRDQETQYF.

The J gene is TRBJ1-2, the V gene TRBV6-2 or TRBV6-3; tentatively, D is TRBD1 (6 bases). Trimming pared 0 bases from V and 6 bases from J, leaving 14 bases between. Per germline, CDR1 MNHEY and CDR2 SVGEGT. CDR3 size: 15 residues. CDR3 in DNA: TGTGCCAGCAGTTACTCGCCGGACAGACTTAATGGCTACACCTTC. It encodes CASSYSPDRLNGYTF.

CDR3 coding DNA: TGTGCCAGCAGCCCGTTAACAGTTGACTCCTACGAGCAGTACTTC. Its translation is CASSPLTVDSYEQYF. This chain uses TRBV9 with TRBJ2-7; D not resolved. Trimming stripped 4 bases from V and 0 bases from J, with 14 bases between. The CDR3 sequence is 15 residues long. From germline, CDR1 is SGDLS and CDR2 YYNGEE.

The chain uses TRBV7-3 and TRBJ1-1, with TRBD1 identical over 9 bases. CDR1 and CDR2 from the germline V gene are SGHTA and FQGTGA. The V segment lost 5 bases and the J segment 5 bases; nucleotides outside the gene matches: 6. This CDR3 has 14 residues. CDR3 in DNA: TGTGCCAGCAGCGAACAGGGGGCGCTTACTGAAGCTTTCTTT. This translates into CASSEQGALTEAFF.

The chain joins TRBV29-1 to TRBJ1-5; TRBD1 agrees at 7 bases. The CDR3 contains 13 residues. Germline V lookup: CDR1 SQVTM, CDR2 ANQGSEA. J was trimmed by 0 bases and V by 7 bases; bases with no gene match: 3. The CDR3 is CSATGDSNQPQHF. DNA of the CDR3: TGCAGCGCAACAGGGGATAGCAATCAGCCCCAGCATTTT. The whole variable domain, filled in from reference TRBV29-1 and TRBJ1-5, reads SAVISQKPSRDICQRGTSLTIQCQVDSQVTMMFWYRQQPGQSLTLIATANQGSEATYESGFVIDKFPISRPNLTFSTLTVSNMSPEDSSIYLCSATGDSNQPQHFGDGTRLSIL.

The rearrangement joins TRBV28 to TRBJ2-5; 7 bases are a match to TRBD1. The CDR3 is 14 residues long. The germline CDR1 and CDR2 sequences are MDHEN and SYDVKM. Trimming removed 6 bases from V and 1 base from J; junction bases left unmatched: 5. CDR3 coding DNA: TGTGCCAGCAGCCCAGGACAGGTCCAAGAGACCCAGTACTTC. It translates to CASSPGQVQETQYF.

The DNA for the CDR3 is TGTGCCAGCAGGGGGGACTTTCCCTACGAGCAGTACTTC. It codes for CASRGDFPYEQYF. This chain connects TRBV6-5 to TRBJ2-7, with a possible D match to TRBD2 (6 bases). This CDR3 is 13 amino acids long. Trimming left V 6 bases short and J 2 bases short, with 11 bases between. Germline V CDR1 and CDR2: MNHEY, SVGAGI.

The chain links TRBV5-1 to TRBJ1-5, with a tentative D call TRBD1 (6 bases). V lost 1 base, J lost 7 bases, and 18 bases lay in between. The CDR3 runs 16 residues. The germline V gene has CDR1 SGHRS and CDR2 YFSETQ. CDR3 protein: CASSLTITGGGQPQHF. For the CDR3, the DNA is TGCGCCAGCAGCTTGACAATCACGGGGGGCGGACAGCCCCAGCATTTT.

This clone was seen at least ten times. The rearrangement links TRBV27 to TRBJ2-3; 7 positions match TRBD1. This CDR3 has 15 residues. V lost 8 bases and J lost 1; bases outside the gene matches: 9. The V gene's germline CDR1 is MNHEY and CDR2 SMNVEV (reference sequence). DNA of the CDR3: TGTGCCAGCGCTGACAGGGACGGGGGCACAGATACGCAGTATTTT. Its translation: CASADRDGGTDTQYF.

This chain links TRBV28 with TRBJ1-1; D unresolved. V was trimmed by 3 bases and J by 1 base, leaving 6 bases between them. CDR1 and CDR2 (germline): MDHEN, SYDVKM. The CDR3 extends over 13 amino acids. The CDR3 DNA is TGTGCCAGCAGTTTTCGACAGAACACTGAAGCTTTCTTT. Protein sequence: CASSFRQNTEAFF.

The chain recombines TRBV5-1 with TRBJ1-4, with D possibly being TRBD1 (5 bases). V was cut by 3 bases and J by 5 bases, with 14 bases left in between. The germline gives CDR1 SGHRS, CDR2 YFSETQ. This CDR3 has 15 residues. DNA for the CDR3: TGCGCCAGCAGCTCCCAGGGAAACCTAAATGAAAAACTGTTTTTT. It translates to CASSSQGNLNEKLFF.

As to this clone: Other nucleotide sequences in the sample specify the same CDR3. V usage is TRBV18 and J usage is TRBJ2-7, with 7 positions matching TRBD2. The V gene end was trimmed by 3 bases and the J gene end by 0 bases; junction bases not matched to a gene: 2. CDR3 length: 14 amino acids. Germline-derived CDR1 and CDR2 are KGHSH and LQKENI. This CDR3 is CASSPREGSYEQYF. The CDR3 bases are TGTGCCAGCTCACCCAGGGAGGGCTCCTACGAGCAGTACTTC.

The rearrangement joins TRBV5-5 to TRBJ2-7, with 8 nucleotides matching TRBD1. The CDR3 has 14 residues. Germline CDR1 and CDR2: SGHKS and YYEKEE (reference sequence). Losses at the gene ends were 1 base for V and 5 bases for J; bases not matched to a gene: 5. CDR3 DNA: TGTGCCAGCAGCTTGCCGGACAGGGTCCACGAGCAGTACTTC. Its protein is CASSLPDRVHEQYF.

The rearrangement uses TRBV27 and TRBJ2-1, with 12 bases aligning to TRBD2. From germline, CDR1 is MNHEY and CDR2 SMNVEV (reference sequence). V shed 1 base and J 7 bases; nucleotides not matched to a gene: 5. The CDR3 has 16 amino acids. CDR3 nucleotide sequence: TGTGCCAGCAGTTTATTGGCTAGCGGGAGGGAGAATGAGCAGTTCTTC. Its translation is CASSLLASGRENEQFF.

This sequence joins TRBV7-2 and TRBJ2-3, with 14 bases matching TRBD2. Germline CDR1 SGHTA, CDR2 FQGNSA. J gave up 1 base and V 5 bases, and 2 bases lay outside the gene matches. This CDR3 contains 16 residues. CDR3 region: CASSQGLAGGTDTQYF. The CDR3 nucleotides read TGTGCCAGCAGCCAGGGACTAGCGGGAGGCACAGATACGCAGTATTTT.

The rearrangement links TRBV19 to TRBJ1-1; D not resolved. Looked up from germline, CDR1 is LNHDA and CDR2 is SQIVND (reference sequence). V shed 8 bases and J shed 4 bases, with 14 bases lying between them. CDR3 length: 13 amino acids. CDR3 nucleotide sequence: TGTGCCAGTGCACCCGGAGTAAGCACTGAAGCTTTCTTT. This translates into CASAPGVSTEAFF.

This clone was detected a few times. The genes are TRBV28 and TRBJ1-2, with D unclear. CDR3 length equals 14 residues. V gave up 3 bases and J gave up 4 bases, with 12 bases separating them. Per germline, CDR1 MDHEN and CDR2 SYDVKM. Here the CDR3 DNA reads TGTGCCAGCAGTTTTGGCTCAGCGTTCTATGGCTACACCTTC. It codes for CASSFGSAFYGYTF.

This clone appeared a few times. The rearrangement joins TRBV10-3 to TRBJ2-7, with 9 bases identical to TRBD2. V lost 4 bases and J lost 5; bases outside the gene matches: 24. The CDR3 extends over 20 amino acids. Germline V gene lookup returns CDR1 ENHRY and CDR2 SYGVKD. This CDR3 is CAISVSLALSVASGNHEQYF. CDR3 sequence (DNA): TGTGCCATCAGTGTGTCCCTAGCCCTCTCTGTGGCTAGCGGGAACCACGAGCAGTACTTC.

The rearrangement uses TRBV24-1 and TRBJ2-1, with 13 bases that match TRBD2. The length of the CDR3 is 16 residues. V trimming: 4 bases; J trimming: 8 bases; junction bases outside the gene matches: 7. Germline V gene lookup returns CDR1 KGHDR and CDR2 SFDVKD. Here the CDR3 DNA reads TGTGCCACCAGTGACCCCGGGACTAGCGGGAAAGATGAGCAGTTCTTC. It codes for CATSDPGTSGKDEQFF.

This clone was observed a handful of times. The chain has TRBV5-4 and TRBJ1-1; D perhaps matches TRBD1 (6 bases). In germline, CDR1 is SGHNT, CDR2 YYREEE (reference sequence). V was cut by 4 bases and J by 1 base, with 14 bases left in between. This CDR3 is 15 amino acids long. The CDR3 DNA reads as TGTGCCAGCAGCCGCCCAGGGGTAAGGAACACTGAAGCTTTCTTT. Translation: CASSRPGVRNTEAFF.

In its sample, this clone was seen once. The V and J genes are TRBV7-9 and TRBJ2-7, with TRBD2 matching 14 bases. CDR1 and CDR2 (germline): SEHNR, FQNEAQ (reference sequence). The junction had 4 bases not matched to a gene; V was cut back by 4 bases and J by 2 bases. CDR3 size: 16 residues. This chain's CDR3 is CASSSQTSGRAYEQYF. CDR3 nucleotides: TGTGCCAGCAGCTCCCAGACTAGCGGGAGGGCCTACGAGCAGTACTTC.